The 29 T cell receptor beta chains below all came from one sample that was sequenced in a study of blood T cell repertoires in COVID-19. TCRdb's copy holds only in-frame clones and misses some; the assay was immunoSEQ multiplex PCR. Among about 190,000 clones listed, approximately 84% were seen once. Sequenced input: PBMCs or T cells enriched from blood (not recorded which). The receptor set was obtained from a woman aged 25 to 45 who had recovered from COVID-19.

The rearrangement uses TRBV28 and TRBJ1-4; the D is unclear. The CDR3 has 16 residues. The V and J ends lost 5 bases and 0 bases respectively, with 13 bases between them. Germline-derived CDR1 and CDR2 are MDHEN and SYDVKM. The CDR3 here is CASSPPRVATNEKLFF. Here the CDR3 DNA reads TGTGCCAGCAGTCCTCCCCGAGTTGCAACTAATGAAAAACTGTTTTTT. The entire variable domain, with the rest obtained from reference TRBV28 and TRBJ1-4, is as follows: DVKVTQSSRYLVKRTGEKVFLECVQDMDHENMFWYRQDPGLGLRLIYFSYDVKMKEKGDIPEGYSVSREKKERFSLILESASTNQTSMYLCASSPPRVATNEKLFFGSGTQLSVL.

The rearrangement uses TRBV10-3 and TRBJ1-4; a possible D gene is TRBD1 (6 bases). Germline lookup yields CDR1 ENHRY and CDR2 SYGVKD. V lost 6 bases and J lost 4, with 21 bases in between. The CDR3 sequence is 17 residues long. The CDR3 region is CAISGGALTGFNEKLFF. DNA of the CDR3: TGTGCCATCAGCGGGGGGGCCTTAACAGGGTTTAATGAAAAACTGTTTTTT.

This clone was seen a few times. The chain employs TRBV5-4 and TRBJ1-2, with D hard to call. Germline V gene data show CDR1 as SGHNT and CDR2 as YYREEE (reference sequence). V was shortened by 6 bases and J by 4 bases, with 10 bases between the two germline ends. The CDR3 totals 12 residues. Here the CDR3 DNA reads TGTGCCAGCAATAAGGAGTCCTATGGCTACACCTTC. It encodes CASNKESYGYTF.

The genes are TRBV10-2 and TRBJ1-1, with D maybe TRBD1 (5 bases). From germline, CDR1 is WSHSY and CDR2 SAAADI. Trimming stripped 6 bases from V and 2 bases from J, with 16 bases between. This CDR3 has 15 amino acids. The CDR3: CASSEILQGNTEAFF. The CDR3 DNA reads as TGCGCCAGCAGCGAAATACTCCAGGGTAACACTGAAGCTTTCTTT.

The chain carries TRBV6-6 and TRBJ2-7; the match to TRBD1 covers 9 bases. The CDR3 runs to 14 residues. The J segment lost 5 bases and the V segment lost 4 bases, leaving 6 bases of the junction unmatched. The germline V gene has CDR1 MNHNY and CDR2 SVGAGI (reference sequence). The CDR3 is CASSFDRGSDEQYV. CDR3 sequence (DNA): TGTGCCAGCAGTTTCGACAGGGGGTCGGACGAGCAGTACGTC.

V and J are TRBV4-2 and TRBJ1-6, with 7 bases matching TRBD1. Germline lookup yields CDR1 LGHNA and CDR2 YNFKEQ. With 3 bases clipped from V and 8 bases from J, the junction kept 4 bases outside the gene matches. The CDR3 length is 14 residues. The CDR3 nucleotides are TGTGCCAGCAGCCAGAGGGGGCGGGATTCACCCCTCCACTTT. This encodes CASSQRGRDSPLHF.

This CDR3 reads CASSILQGANRYSNQPQHF. As DNA, the CDR3 is TGTGCCAGCAGCATACTACAGGGGGCTAATAGATATAGCAATCAGCCCCAGCATTTT. This sequence joins TRBV7-8 and TRBJ1-5; 9 positions agree with TRBD1. This CDR3 region has 19 residues. Germline V lookup: CDR1 SGHVS, CDR2 FQNEAQ. With V trimmed by 5 bases and J by 0 bases, 14 bases remained unmatched.

The rearrangement links TRBV10-3 to TRBJ2-2; TRBD1 matches at 8 bases. Per germline, CDR1 ENHRY and CDR2 SYGVKD. CDR3 size: 13 residues. The junction had 6 bases not matched to a gene; V was cut back by 10 bases and J by 5 bases. The CDR3 protein is CATFNRGTGELFF. The CDR3 DNA reads TGTGCCACCTTTAACAGGGGGACCGGGGAGCTGTTTTTT.

V and J are TRBV7-2 and TRBJ2-1; weak D call: TRBD2 (6 bases). The CDR3 length is 14 residues. V lost 10 bases and J 3 bases, leaving 16 bases between the germline ends. The germline V gene encodes CDR1 SGHTA and CDR2 FQGNSA. The CDR3 sequence is CATLPGTVYNEQFF. In DNA, the CDR3 is TGTGCCACCCTACCTGGGACTGTCTACAATGAGCAGTTCTTC. The variable domain in full, completed from reference TRBV7-2 and TRBJ2-1, reads GAGVSQSPSNKVTEKGKDVELRCDPISGHTALYWYRQSLGQGLEFLIYFQGNSAPDKSGLPSDRFSAERTGGSVSTLTIQRTQQEDSAVYLCATLPGTVYNEQFFGPGTRLTVL.

The J gene is TRBJ1-1, the V gene TRBV3-1 (or the pseudogene TRBV3-2); the D gene is possibly TRBD1 (5 bases). CDR1 LGHDT and CDR2 YNNKEL come from the germline V gene (reference sequence). V was cut by 3 bases and J by 4 bases, with 9 bases left in between. The CDR3 runs 13 residues. The CDR3 loop reads CASSQGLGTEAFF. As DNA, the CDR3 is TGTGCCAGCAGCCAGGGACTGGGCACTGAAGCTTTCTTT.

This clone has only one observation. This chain links TRBV15 with TRBJ1-3, with TRBD1 matching 7 bases. Germline loops: CDR1 LNHNV, CDR2 YYDKDF (reference sequence). With V trimmed by 0 bases and J by 4 bases, 15 bases remained unmatched. This CDR3 spans 19 amino acids. DNA of the CDR3: TGTGCCACCAGCAGAGATCTCTTCCCAAAATGGGGACAGGGAAACACCATATATTTT. Its protein is CATSRDLFPKWGQGNTIYF.

In regard to this clone: Other DNA sequences in this sample translate to the same CDR3. This chain uses TRBV19 with TRBJ1-1; TRBD1 is a possible D gene (6 bases). Trimming stripped 1 base from V and 1 base from J, with 7 bases between. The CDR3 runs to 14 residues. Germline V CDR1 and CDR2: LNHDA, SQIVND (reference sequence). CDR3 bases: TGTGCCAGTAGTATAGGACAGGCGAACACTGAAGCTTTCTTT. Residues: CASSIGQANTEAFF.

V and J are TRBV11-2 and TRBJ1-4, with a weak D call TRBD1 (5 bases). Between the trimmed V and J ends, which lost 1 base and 8 bases, there was a span of 14 bases. This CDR3 spans 15 amino acids. Germline CDR1 and CDR2: SGHAT and FQNNGV. CDR3 DNA: TGTGCCAGCAGCTTAGGGGGCAGGGCGGGGGAAAAACTGTTTTTT. This codes for CASSLGGRAGEKLFF.

The V gene is TRBV10-3, the J gene TRBJ2-1; D possibly corresponds to TRBD1 (5 bases). The germline CDR1 and CDR2 sequences are ENHRY and SYGVKD. The CDR3 extends over 16 amino acids. V lost 4 bases, J lost 2 bases, and 15 bases lay in between. CDR3 in DNA: TGTGCCATCAGTGGGCCCAAACAGGCCCCCTACAATGAGCAGTTCTTC. Its translation: CAISGPKQAPYNEQFF.

In its sample, this clone was seen once. The chain carries TRBV5-1 and TRBJ2-3; maybe TRBD1 (6 bases). The length of the CDR3 is 14 residues. Germline CDR1 SGHRS, CDR2 YFSETQ. V lost 0 bases, J lost 6 bases, and 11 bases lay in between. The CDR3 sequence: CASSLGDNGDTQYF. In DNA, the CDR3 is TGCGCCAGCAGCTTGGGGGACAATGGGGATACGCAGTATTTT.

This rearrangement joins TRBV10-3 to TRBJ1-3; unclear D gene. The V end was cut by 0 bases, the J end by 3 bases, with 6 bases between. Germline V gene sequence: CDR1 ENHRY, CDR2 SYGVKD. This CDR3 contains 14 residues. The CDR3, as DNA: TGTGCCATCAGTGAGTCTGGCGGTGGAAACACCATATATTTT. It is translated as CAISESGGGNTIYF.

The chain recombines TRBV7-6 with TRBJ1-4; a weak D match, TRBD1 (5 bases). CDR1 is SGHVS, CDR2 FNYEAQ, per germline. Trimming removed 4 bases from V and 2 bases from J, with 14 bases in between. The CDR3 covers 16 residues. In DNA, the CDR3 is TGTGCCAGCAGCTATGACAGCCCTGCCACTAATGAAAAACTGTTTTTT. It yields the protein CASSYDSPATNEKLFF. The complete variable domain, with remaining parts taken from reference TRBV7-6 and TRBJ1-4, reads GAGVSQSPRYKVTKRGQDVALRCDPISGHVSLYWYRQALGQGPEFLTYFNYEAQQDKSGLPNDRFSAERPEGSISTLTIQRTEQRDSAMYRCASSYDSPATNEKLFFGSGTQLSVL.

The chain employs TRBV4-2 and TRBJ2-2; no clear D. V was pared by 0 bases and J by 2 bases, with 22 bases between. The CDR3 runs to 20 residues. From germline, CDR1 is LGHNA and CDR2 YNFKEQ. CDR3 sequence: CASSQDRGSKPANNTGELFF. CDR3 bases: TGTGCCAGCAGCCAAGATCGAGGATCCAAGCCGGCAAATAACACCGGGGAGCTGTTTTTT.

The table lists this clone with a few counts. V is TRBV7-2 and J is TRBJ2-7; 7 bases map to TRBD2. Trimming cost V 1 base and J 4 bases; bases outside gene matches: 7. Germline loops: CDR1 SGHTA, CDR2 FQGNSA. CDR3 length equals 15 residues. The DNA for the CDR3 is TGTGCCAGCAGCTTAGGGAGCGGGGCGGGGTACGAGCAGTACGTC. This sequence encodes CASSLGSGAGYEQYV.

The chain couples TRBV5-6 to TRBJ2-5; D gene unclear. CDR3 length: 12 residues. Trimming took 1 base from V and 9 from J, leaving 10 bases between them. Germline CDR1 is SGHDT and CDR2 is YYEEEE. The DNA of the CDR3 is TGTGCCAGCAGCTTGACCCCCCAGGCCCAGTACTTC. It codes for CASSLTPQAQYF.

This chain joins TRBV5-1 and TRBJ2-2; 14 positions match TRBD2. The V gene's germline CDR1 is SGHRS and CDR2 YFSETQ. The CDR3 length is 17 residues. J was trimmed by 6 bases and V by 0 bases; bases with no gene match: 4. Here the CDR3 DNA reads TGCGCCAGCAGCTTGGGGGGACTAGCGGGAGTTCCCGGGGAGCTGTTTTTT. Its protein product is CASSLGGLAGVPGELFF.

The J gene is TRBJ2-5, the V gene TRBV29-1, with 8 positions matching TRBD1. This CDR3 region has 13 residues. Germline-derived CDR1 and CDR2 are SQVTM and ANQGSEA. V trimming: 8 bases; J trimming: 5 bases; junction bases outside the gene matches: 10. This CDR3 is CSTTGTGGETQYF. CDR3 DNA: TGCAGCACAACCGGGACAGGAGGGGAGACCCAGTACTTC.

This chain connects TRBV7-9 to TRBJ2-7; D may be TRBD2 (6 bases). Deletions cut 0 bases from V and 4 bases from J, with 13 bases between. This CDR3 contains 15 residues. Germline V gene data show CDR1 as SEHNR and CDR2 as FQNEAQ (reference sequence). In DNA form, the CDR3 reads TGTGCCAGCAGCTTAGCCACCGGGGGTCAGTACGAGCAGTACTTC. Its translation is CASSLATGGQYEQYF.

The rearrangement links TRBV30 to TRBJ2-7; D not certain. The CDR3 loop spans 14 amino acids. V lost 2 bases and J lost 3, with 14 bases in between. Germline V CDR1 and CDR2: GTSNPN, SVGIG (reference sequence). Here the CDR3 DNA reads TGTGCCTGGAGTTATCGAGGCCAGCTCTACGAGCAGTACTTC. Its translation is CAWSYRGQLYEQYF.

This clone was seen just once. CDR3 protein: CASKGGNPGQGSFSNQPQHF. The DNA for the CDR3 is TGTGCCAGTAAAGGTGGCAACCCGGGACAGGGGAGTTTTAGCAATCAGCCCCAGCATTTT. The chain links TRBV19 to TRBJ1-5; TRBD1 matches 10 bases. The trim removed 7 bases at V and 0 bases at J, leaving 18 bases unmatched. Germline lookup yields CDR1 LNHDA and CDR2 SQIVND (reference sequence). The CDR3 is made up of 20 amino acids.

The chain's CDR3 is CASSFGLAGSTDTQYF. CDR3 nucleotide sequence: TGTGCCAGCAGCTTTGGACTAGCGGGTTCCACAGATACGCAGTATTTT. The chain has TRBV7-9 and TRBJ2-3, with TRBD2 matching 11 bases. V shed 3 bases, J shed 2 bases, and the junction held 4 bases outside the gene matches. From germline, CDR1 is SEHNR and CDR2 FQNEAQ (reference sequence). This CDR3 contains 16 residues.

V and J are TRBV6-5 and TRBJ1-6, with D maybe TRBD1 (6 bases). The V and J ends lost 7 bases and 10 bases respectively, with 14 bases between them. The CDR3 is 13 residues long. From germline, CDR1 is MNHEY and CDR2 SVGAGI. CDR3 DNA sequence: TGTGCCAGCATAGCGGGGGGCCGGTCACCCCTCCACTTT. Translation: CASIAGGRSPLHF.

This clone has just one count. The J gene is TRBJ1-1, the V gene TRBV9; 9 bases match TRBD1. The length of the CDR3 is 15 residues. V shed 4 bases and J 4 bases; nucleotides not matched to a gene: 8. CDR1 is SGDLS and CDR2 is YYNGEE in the germline V gene. CDR3 loop: CASSPGQGTSTEAFF. The CDR3 DNA is TGTGCCAGCAGCCCCGGACAGGGGACGAGCACTGAAGCTTTCTTT.

The chain links TRBV9 to TRBJ2-1, with D hard to call. Trimming stripped 4 bases from V and 5 bases from J, with 7 bases between. Germline CDR1 is SGDLS and CDR2 is YYNGEE. The CDR3 extends over 12 amino acids. The CDR3 loop is CASSSRNNEQFF. CDR3 sequence (DNA): TGTGCCAGCAGCTCTAGGAACAATGAGCAGTTCTTC.